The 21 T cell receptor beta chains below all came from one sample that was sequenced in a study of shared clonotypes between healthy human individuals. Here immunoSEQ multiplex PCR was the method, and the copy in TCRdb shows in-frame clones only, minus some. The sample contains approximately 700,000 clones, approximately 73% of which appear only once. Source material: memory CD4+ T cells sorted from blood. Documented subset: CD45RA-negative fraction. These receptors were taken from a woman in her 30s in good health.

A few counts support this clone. The chain's CDR3 is CASSPTGSENTIYF. Here the CDR3 DNA reads TGTGCCAGCTCCCCGACAGGCTCCGAAAACACCATATATTTT. The chain is built from TRBV18 and TRBJ1-3, with D perhaps matching TRBD1 (6 bases). The length of the CDR3 is 14 residues. Between the trimmed V and J ends, which lost 6 bases and 6 bases, there was a span of 15 bases. Germline V gives CDR1 KGHSH, CDR2 LQKENI.

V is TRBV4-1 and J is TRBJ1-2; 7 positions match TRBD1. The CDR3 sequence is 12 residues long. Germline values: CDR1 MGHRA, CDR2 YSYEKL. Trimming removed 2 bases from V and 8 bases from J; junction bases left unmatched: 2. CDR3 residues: CASSQPGGGYTF. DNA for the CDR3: TGCGCCAGCAGCCAACCAGGGGGAGGCTACACCTTC.

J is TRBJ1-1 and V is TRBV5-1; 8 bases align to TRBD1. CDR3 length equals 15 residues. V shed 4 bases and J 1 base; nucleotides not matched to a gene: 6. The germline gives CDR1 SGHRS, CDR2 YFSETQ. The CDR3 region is CASSRSGGGNTEAFF. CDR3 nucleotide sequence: TGCGCCAGCAGCAGGTCAGGGGGCGGGAACACTGAAGCTTTCTTT.

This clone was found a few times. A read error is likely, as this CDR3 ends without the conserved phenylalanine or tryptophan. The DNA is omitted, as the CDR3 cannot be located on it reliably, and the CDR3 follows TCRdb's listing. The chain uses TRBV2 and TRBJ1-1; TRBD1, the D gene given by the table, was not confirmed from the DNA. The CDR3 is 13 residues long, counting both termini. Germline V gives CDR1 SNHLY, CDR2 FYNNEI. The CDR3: CASSEADRGQPCS.

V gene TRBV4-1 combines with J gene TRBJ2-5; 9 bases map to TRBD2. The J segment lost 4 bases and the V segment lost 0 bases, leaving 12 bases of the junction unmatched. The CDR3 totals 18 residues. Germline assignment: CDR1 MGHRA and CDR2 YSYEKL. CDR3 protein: CASSQDSPEVAGVETQYF. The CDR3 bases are TGCGCCAGCAGCCAAGACTCCCCAGAGGTAGCGGGAGTAGAGACCCAGTACTTC.

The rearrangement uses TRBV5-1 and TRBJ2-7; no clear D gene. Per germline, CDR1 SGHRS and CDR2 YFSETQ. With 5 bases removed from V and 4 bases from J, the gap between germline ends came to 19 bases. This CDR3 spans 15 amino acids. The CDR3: CASRLTSLGYYEQYF. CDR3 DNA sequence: TGCGCCAGCAGATTGACCTCTCTAGGCTATTACGAGCAGTACTTC.

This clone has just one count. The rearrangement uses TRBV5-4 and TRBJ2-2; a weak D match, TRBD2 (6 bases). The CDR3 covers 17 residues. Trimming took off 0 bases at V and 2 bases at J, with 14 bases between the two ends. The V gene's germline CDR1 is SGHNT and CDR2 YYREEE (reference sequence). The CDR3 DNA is TGTGCCAGCAGCTTGGGGGCGATGGCGGGAAACACCGGGGAGCTGTTTTTT. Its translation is CASSLGAMAGNTGELFF.

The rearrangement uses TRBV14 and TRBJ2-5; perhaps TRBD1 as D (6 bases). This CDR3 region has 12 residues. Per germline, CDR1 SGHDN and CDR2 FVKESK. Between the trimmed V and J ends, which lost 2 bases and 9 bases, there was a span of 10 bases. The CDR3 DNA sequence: TGTGCCAGCAGCCAACCTCAGGGGCCCCAGTACTTC. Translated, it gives CASSQPQGPQYF.

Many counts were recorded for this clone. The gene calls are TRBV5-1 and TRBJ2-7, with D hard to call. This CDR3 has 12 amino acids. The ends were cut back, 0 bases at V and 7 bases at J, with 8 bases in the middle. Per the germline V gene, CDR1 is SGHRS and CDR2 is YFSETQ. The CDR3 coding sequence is TGCGCCAGCAGCTTGGAGGCTGGGGAGCAGTACTTC. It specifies CASSLEAGEQYF.

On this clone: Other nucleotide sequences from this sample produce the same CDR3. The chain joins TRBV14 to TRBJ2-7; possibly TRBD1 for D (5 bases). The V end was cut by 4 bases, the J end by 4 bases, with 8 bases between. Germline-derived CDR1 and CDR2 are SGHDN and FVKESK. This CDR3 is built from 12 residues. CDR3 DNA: TGTGCCAGCAGCCTCCAGGGTTACGAGCAGTACTTC. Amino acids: CASSLQGYEQYF.

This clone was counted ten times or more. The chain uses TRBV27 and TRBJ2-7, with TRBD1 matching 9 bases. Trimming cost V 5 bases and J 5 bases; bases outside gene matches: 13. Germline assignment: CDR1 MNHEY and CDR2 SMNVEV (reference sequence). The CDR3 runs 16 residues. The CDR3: CASSPQQGAFFNEQYF. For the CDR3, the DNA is TGTGCCAGCAGTCCCCAACAGGGGGCATTCTTCAACGAGCAGTACTTC.

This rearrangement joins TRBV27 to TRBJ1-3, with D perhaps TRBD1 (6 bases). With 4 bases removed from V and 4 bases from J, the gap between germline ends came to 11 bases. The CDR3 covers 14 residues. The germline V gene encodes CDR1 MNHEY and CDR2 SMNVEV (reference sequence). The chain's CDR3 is CASSSWTEGNTIYF. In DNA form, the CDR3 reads TGTGCCAGCAGTTCCTGGACAGAGGGAAACACCATATATTTT.

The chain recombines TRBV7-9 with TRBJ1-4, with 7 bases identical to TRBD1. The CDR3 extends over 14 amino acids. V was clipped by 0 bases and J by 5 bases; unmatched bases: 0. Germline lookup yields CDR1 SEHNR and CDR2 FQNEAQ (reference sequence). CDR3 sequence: CASSLAGGNEKLFF. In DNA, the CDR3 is TGTGCCAGCAGCTTAGCAGGGGGCAATGAAAAACTGTTTTTT.

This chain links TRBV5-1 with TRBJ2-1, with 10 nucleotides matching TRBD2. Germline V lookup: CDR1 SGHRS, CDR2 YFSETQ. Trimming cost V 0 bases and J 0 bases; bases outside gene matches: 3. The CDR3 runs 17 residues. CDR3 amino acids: CASSLARTSGSYNEQFF. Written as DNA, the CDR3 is TGCGCCAGCAGCTTGGCCAGGACTAGCGGCTCCTACAATGAGCAGTTCTTC.

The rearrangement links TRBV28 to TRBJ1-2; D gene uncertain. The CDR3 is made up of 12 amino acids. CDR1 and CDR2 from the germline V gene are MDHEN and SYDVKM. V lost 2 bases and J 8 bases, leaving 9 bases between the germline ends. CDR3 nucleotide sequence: TGTGCCAGCAGTTTAAAAAGTGGCGGCTACACCTTC. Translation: CASSLKSGGYTF.

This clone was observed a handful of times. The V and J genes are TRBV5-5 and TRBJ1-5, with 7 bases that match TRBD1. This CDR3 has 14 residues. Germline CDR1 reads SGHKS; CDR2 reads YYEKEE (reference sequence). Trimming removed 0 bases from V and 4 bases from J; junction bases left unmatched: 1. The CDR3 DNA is TGTGCCAGCAGCTTGGACAGGGGTAATCAGCCCCAGCATTTT. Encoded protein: CASSLDRGNQPQHF.

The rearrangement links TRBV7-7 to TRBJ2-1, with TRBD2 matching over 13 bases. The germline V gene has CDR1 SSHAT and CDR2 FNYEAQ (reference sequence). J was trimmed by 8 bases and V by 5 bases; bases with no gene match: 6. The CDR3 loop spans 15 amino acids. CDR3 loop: CASSPGLAGMDEQFF. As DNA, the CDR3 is TGTGCCAGCAGCCCGGGACTAGCGGGAATGGATGAGCAGTTCTTC.

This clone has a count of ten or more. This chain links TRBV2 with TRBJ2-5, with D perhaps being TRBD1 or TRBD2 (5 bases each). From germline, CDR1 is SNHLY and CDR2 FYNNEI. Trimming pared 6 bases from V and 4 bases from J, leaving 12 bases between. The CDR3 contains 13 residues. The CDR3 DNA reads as TGTGCCAGCAGACAGGCGGCGGGAGAGACCCAGTACTTC. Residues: CASRQAAGETQYF. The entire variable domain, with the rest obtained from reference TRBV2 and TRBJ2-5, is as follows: EPEVTQTPSHQVTQMGQEVILRCVPISNHLYFYWYRQILGQKVEFLVSFYNNEISEKSEIFDDQFSVERPDGSNFTLKIRSTKLEDSAMYFCASRQAAGETQYFGPGTRLLVL.

The CDR3 sequence is CASSQEYGRVSGNTIYF. In DNA, the CDR3 is TGCGCCAGCAGCCAAGAGTATGGCAGGGTCTCTGGAAACACCATATATTTT. The chain links TRBV4-1 to TRBJ1-3; TRBD1 is a possible D gene (5 bases). The germline CDR1 and CDR2 sequences are MGHRA and YSYEKL. V lost 0 bases and J lost 0, with 12 bases in between. The CDR3 is 17 amino acids.

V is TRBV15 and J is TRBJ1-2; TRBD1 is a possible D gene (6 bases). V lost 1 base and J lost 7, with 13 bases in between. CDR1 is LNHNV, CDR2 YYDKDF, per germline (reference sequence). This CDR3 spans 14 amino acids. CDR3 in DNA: TGTGCCACCAGCAGAGTGGTGGCAGGGGTTGGCTACACCTTC. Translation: CATSRVVAGVGYTF.

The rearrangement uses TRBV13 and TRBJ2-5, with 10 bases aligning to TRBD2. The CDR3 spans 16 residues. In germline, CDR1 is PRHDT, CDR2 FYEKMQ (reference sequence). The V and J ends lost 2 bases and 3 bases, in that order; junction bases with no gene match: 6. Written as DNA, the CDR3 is TGTGCCAGCAGCTTAACTAGCGGGATGAGGGAAGAGACCCAGTACTTC. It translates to CASSLTSGMREETQYF.